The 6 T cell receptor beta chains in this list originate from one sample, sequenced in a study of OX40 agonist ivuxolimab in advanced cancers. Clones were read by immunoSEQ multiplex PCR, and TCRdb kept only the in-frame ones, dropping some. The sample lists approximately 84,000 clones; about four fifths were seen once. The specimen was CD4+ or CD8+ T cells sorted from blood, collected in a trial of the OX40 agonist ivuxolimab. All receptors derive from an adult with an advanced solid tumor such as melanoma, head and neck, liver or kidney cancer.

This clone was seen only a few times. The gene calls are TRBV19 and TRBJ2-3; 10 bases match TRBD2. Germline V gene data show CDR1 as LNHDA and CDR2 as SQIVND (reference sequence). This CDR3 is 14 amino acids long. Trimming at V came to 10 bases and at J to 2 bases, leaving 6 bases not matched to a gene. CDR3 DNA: TGTGCCATAGCGGGGGGCGGGCCCACAGATACGCAGTATTTT. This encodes CAIAGGGPTDTQYF.

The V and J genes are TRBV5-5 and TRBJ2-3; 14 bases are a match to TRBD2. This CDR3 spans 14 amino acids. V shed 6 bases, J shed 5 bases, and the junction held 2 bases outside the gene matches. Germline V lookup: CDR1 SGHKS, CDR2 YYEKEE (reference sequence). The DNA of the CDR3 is TGTGCCAGCACCGGACTAGCGGGGGGAGATACGCAGTATTTT. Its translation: CASTGLAGGDTQYF.

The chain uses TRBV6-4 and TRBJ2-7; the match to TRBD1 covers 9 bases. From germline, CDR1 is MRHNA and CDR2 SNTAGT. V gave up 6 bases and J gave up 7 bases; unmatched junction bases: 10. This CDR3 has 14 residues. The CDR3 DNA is TGTGCCAGCAGATCCGGGACAGGGATTCCAGAGCAGTACGTC. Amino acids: CASRSGTGIPEQYV.

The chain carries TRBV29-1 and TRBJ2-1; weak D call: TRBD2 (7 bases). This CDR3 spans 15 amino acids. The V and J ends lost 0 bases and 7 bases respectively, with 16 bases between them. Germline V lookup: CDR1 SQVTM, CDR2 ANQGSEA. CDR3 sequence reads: CSVEDLGGPKNEQFF. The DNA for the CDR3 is TGCAGCGTTGAAGATTTGGGGGGGCCTAAAAATGAGCAGTTCTTC.

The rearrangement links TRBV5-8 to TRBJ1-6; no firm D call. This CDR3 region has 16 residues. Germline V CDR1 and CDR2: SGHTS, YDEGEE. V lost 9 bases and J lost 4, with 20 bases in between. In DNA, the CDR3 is TGTGCCACCGGGCCTGCCGGGTATCAATATAATTCACCCCTCCACTTT. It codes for CATGPAGYQYNSPLHF.

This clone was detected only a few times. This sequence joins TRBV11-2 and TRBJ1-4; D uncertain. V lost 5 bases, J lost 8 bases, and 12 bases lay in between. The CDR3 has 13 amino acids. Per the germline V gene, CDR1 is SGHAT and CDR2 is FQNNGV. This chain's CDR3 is CASSANNGEKLFF. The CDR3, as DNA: TGTGCCAGCAGCGCCAACAATGGAGAAAAACTGTTTTTT.